The 6 T cell receptor beta chains below were found in one sample sequenced in a study of neurological immune-mediated disorders. TCRdb used MiXCR to reprocess the 5' RACE reads, holding one entry per CDR3 protein. The sample yields more than 70,000 distinct CDR3 sequences, roughly a tenth seen once. Specified time point: longitudinal time-point 1 (baseline). What was sequenced was PBMCs. The source of these receptors is a man aged 25-45 years in good health.

About this clonotype itself: A much more abundant neighbour one base away suggests this may be a read error. The chain couples TRBV7-2 to TRBJ2-7; D perhaps matches TRBD1 (5 bases). CDR1 is SGHTA, CDR2 FQGNSA, per germline. The CDR3 is 12 amino acids. V lost 5 bases, J lost 9 bases, and 14 bases lay in between. This CDR3 reads CASSPQGTGQYF. For the CDR3, the DNA is TGTGCCAGCAGCCCCCAGGGTACGGGGCAGTACTTC.

This clonotype was seen repeatedly, ten times or more. The rearrangement uses TRBV5-5 and TRBJ1-1, with unresolved D. Germline loops: CDR1 SGHKS, CDR2 YYEKEE (reference sequence). V lost 2 bases and J lost 1, with 12 bases in between. There are 15 residues in the CDR3. Here the CDR3 DNA reads TGTGCCAGCAGCTTACTCCCGGACGGGAACACTGAAGCTTTCTTT. Translation: CASSLLPDGNTEAFF.

This clonotype occurred many times. The chain has TRBV5-1 and TRBJ2-2; D unresolved. The CDR3 length is 13 residues. The V gene lost 1 base and the J gene lost 4 bases, with 5 bases spanning the gap. The germline V gene has CDR1 SGHRS and CDR2 YFSETQ. CDR3 in DNA: TGCGCCAGCAGCTTGAGTAGCACCGGGGAGCTGTTTTTT. It codes for CASSLSSTGELFF.

This clonotype was seen more than once but under ten times. This chain joins TRBV5-1 and TRBJ2-1; D uncertain. The CDR3 length is 13 residues. V lost 0 bases to trimming and J lost 12 bases, with 13 bases between them. Looked up from germline, CDR1 is SGHRS and CDR2 is YFSETQ. The CDR3 is CASSLELLGGQFF. The CDR3, as DNA: TGCGCCAGCAGCTTGGAACTCCTAGGCGGGCAGTTCTTC.

This clonotype appeared once. The chain links TRBV3-1 to TRBJ2-4; the D gene is possibly TRBD1 (6 bases). The CDR3 loop spans 17 amino acids. V was clipped by 4 bases and J by 1 base, with 17 bases between them. Germline-derived CDR1 and CDR2 are LGHDT and YNNKEL (reference sequence). CDR3 DNA: TGTGCCAGCAGCCTCAGGGGTCTAGACTGGGCCAAAAACATTCAGTACTTC. As protein: CASSLRGLDWAKNIQYF. Supplemented by reference TRBV3-1 and TRBJ2-4, the full variable domain reads DTAVSQTPKYLVTQMGNDKSIKCEQNLGHDTMYWYKQDSKKFLKIMFSYNNKELIINETVPNRFSPKSPDKAHLNLHINSLELGDSAVYFCASSLRGLDWAKNIQYFGAGTRLSVL.

This clonotype occurred many times. The chain is built from TRBV5-6 and TRBJ2-3; a weak D match, TRBD1 (6 bases). This CDR3 is 11 amino acids long. CDR1 and CDR2 (germline): SGHDT, YYEEEE. Deletions cut 1 base from V and 9 bases from J, with 6 bases between. This CDR3 is CASSLTGTQYF. The CDR3 region has the DNA TGTGCCAGCAGCTTGACAGGGACGCAGTATTTT.